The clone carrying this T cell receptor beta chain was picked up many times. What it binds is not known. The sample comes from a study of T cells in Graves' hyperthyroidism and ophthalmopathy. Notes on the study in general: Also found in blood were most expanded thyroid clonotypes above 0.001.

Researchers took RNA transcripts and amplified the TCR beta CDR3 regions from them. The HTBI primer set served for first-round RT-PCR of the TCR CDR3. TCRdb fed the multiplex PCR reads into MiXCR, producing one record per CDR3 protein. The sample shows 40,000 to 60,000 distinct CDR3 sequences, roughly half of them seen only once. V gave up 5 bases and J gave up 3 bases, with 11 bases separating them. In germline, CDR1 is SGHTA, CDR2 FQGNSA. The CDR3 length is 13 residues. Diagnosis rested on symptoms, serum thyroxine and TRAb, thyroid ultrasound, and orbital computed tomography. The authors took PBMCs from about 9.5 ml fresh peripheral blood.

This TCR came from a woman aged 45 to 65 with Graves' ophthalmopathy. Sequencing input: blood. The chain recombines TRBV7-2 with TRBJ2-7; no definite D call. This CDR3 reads CASSQQKYYEQYF. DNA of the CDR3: TGTGCCAGCAGCCAACAGAAGTACTACGAGCAGTACTTC. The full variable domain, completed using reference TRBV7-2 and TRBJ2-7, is GAGVSQSPSNKVTEKGKDVELRCDPISGHTALYWYRQSLGQGLEFLIYFQGNSAPDKSGLPSDRFSAERTGGSVSTLTIQRTQQEDSAVYLCASSQQKYYEQYFGPGTRLTVT.